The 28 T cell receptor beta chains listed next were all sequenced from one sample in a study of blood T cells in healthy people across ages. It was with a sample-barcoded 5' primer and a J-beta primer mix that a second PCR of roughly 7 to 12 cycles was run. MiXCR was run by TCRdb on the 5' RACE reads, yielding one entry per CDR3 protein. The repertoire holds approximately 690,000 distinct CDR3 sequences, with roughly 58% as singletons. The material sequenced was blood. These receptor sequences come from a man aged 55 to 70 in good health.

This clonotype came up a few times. In nucleotides, the CDR3 is TGCAGTGCCACCGGGACAGGGCGGGGGAACTATGGCTACACCTTC. Translation gives CSATGTGRGNYGYTF. The genes are TRBV20-1 and TRBJ1-2; the match to TRBD1 covers 9 bases. The CDR3 has 15 amino acids. Germline values: CDR1 DFQATT, CDR2 SNEGSKA (reference sequence). V shed 6 bases and J 2 bases; nucleotides not matched to a gene: 10.

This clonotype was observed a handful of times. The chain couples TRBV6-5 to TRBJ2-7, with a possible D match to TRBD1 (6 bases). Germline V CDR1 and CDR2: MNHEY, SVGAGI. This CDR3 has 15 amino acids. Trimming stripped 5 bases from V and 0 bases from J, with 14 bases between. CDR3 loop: CASSRTTGLSYEQYF. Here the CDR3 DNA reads TGTGCCAGCAGTCGTACTACAGGGCTCTCCTACGAGCAGTACTTC.

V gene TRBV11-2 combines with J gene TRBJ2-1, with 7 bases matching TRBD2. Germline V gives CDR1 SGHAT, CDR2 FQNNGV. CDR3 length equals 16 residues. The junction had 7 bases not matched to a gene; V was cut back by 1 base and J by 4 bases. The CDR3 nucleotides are TGTGCCAGCAGCTTAGTTGGTAACGGGGGGTACAATGAGCAGTTCTTC. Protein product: CASSLVGNGGYNEQFF. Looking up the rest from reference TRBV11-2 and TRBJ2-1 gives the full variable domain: EAGVAQSPRYKIIEKRQSVAFWCNPISGHATLYWYQQILGQGPKLLIQFQNNGVVDDSQLPKDRFSAERLKGVDSTLKIQPAKLEDSAVYLCASSLVGNGGYNEQFFGPGTRLTVL.

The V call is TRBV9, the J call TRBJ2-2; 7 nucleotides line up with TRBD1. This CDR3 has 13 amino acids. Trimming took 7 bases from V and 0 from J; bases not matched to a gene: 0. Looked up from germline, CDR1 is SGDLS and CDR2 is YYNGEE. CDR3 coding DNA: TGTGCCAGCGGGACAGCGAACACCGGGGAGCTGTTTTTT. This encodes CASGTANTGELFF.

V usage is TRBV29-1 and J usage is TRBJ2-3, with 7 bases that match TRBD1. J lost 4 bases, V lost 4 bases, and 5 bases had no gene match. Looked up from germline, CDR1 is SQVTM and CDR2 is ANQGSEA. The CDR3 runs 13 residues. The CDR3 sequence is CSVASTGSDTQYF. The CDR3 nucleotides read TGCAGCGTTGCCTCGACAGGGTCAGATACGCAGTATTTT.

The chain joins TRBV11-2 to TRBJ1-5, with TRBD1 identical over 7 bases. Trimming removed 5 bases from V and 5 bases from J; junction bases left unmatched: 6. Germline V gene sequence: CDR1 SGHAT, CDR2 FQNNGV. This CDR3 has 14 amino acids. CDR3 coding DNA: TGTGCCAGCAGCCCCCGGGACAGACATCAGCCCCAGCATTTT. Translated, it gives CASSPRDRHQPQHF.

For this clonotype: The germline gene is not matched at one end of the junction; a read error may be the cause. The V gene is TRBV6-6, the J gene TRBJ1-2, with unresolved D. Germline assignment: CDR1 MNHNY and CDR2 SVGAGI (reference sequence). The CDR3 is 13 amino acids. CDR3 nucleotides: TGTGCCAGCAGCTACTCCGCTACTTATGGCTACACCTTC. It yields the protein CASSYSATYGYTF.

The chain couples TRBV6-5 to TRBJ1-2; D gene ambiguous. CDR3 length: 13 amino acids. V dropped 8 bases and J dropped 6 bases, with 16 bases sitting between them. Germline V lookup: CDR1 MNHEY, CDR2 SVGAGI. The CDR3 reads CASRWPGADGYTF. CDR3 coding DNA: TGTGCCAGCCGTTGGCCGGGTGCGGATGGCTACACCTTC.

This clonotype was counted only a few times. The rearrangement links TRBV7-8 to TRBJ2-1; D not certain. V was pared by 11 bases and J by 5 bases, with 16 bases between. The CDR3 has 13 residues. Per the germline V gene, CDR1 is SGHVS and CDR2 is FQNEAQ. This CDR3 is CACGSGNHNEQFF. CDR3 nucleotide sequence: TGTGCCTGTGGGTCCGGCAACCACAATGAGCAGTTCTTC.

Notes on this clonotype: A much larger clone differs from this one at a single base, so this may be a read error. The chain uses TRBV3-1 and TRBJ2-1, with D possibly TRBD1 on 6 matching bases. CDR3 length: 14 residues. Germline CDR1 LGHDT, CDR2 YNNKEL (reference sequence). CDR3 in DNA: TGTGCCAGCAGCCTCTTACAGGGTCAGAATGAGCAGATCTTC. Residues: CASSLLQGQNEQIF.

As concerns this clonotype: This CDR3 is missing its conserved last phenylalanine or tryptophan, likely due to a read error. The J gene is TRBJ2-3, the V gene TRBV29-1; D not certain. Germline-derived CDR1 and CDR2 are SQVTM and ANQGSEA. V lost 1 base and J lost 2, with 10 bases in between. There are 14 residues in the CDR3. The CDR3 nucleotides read TGCAGCGTTGAAGGGGCACTCGACACAGATACGCAGTATATT. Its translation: CSVEGALDTDTQYI.

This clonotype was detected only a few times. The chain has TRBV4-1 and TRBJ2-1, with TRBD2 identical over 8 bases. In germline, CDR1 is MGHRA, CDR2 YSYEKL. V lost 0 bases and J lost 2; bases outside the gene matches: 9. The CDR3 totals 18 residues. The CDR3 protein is CASSQDPPSGSAYNEQFF. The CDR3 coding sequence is TGCGCCAGCAGCCAAGATCCCCCTAGCGGGTCGGCCTACAATGAGCAGTTCTTC.

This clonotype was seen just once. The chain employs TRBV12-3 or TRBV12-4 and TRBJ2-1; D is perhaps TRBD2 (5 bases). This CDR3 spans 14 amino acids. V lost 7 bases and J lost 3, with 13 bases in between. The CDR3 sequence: CASIVGDRYNEQFF. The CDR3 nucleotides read TGTGCCAGCATAGTGGGAGACCGCTACAATGAGCAGTTCTTC.

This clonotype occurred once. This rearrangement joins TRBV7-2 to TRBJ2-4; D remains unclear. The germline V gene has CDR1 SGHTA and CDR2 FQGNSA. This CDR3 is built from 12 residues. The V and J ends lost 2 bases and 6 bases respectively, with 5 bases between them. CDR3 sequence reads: CASSLIVNIQYF. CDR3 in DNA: TGTGCCAGCAGCTTAATTGTAAACATTCAGTACTTC.

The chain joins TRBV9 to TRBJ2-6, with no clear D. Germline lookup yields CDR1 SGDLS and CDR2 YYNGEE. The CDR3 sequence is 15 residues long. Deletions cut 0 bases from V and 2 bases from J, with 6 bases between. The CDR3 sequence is CASSVGRAGANVLTF. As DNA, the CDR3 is TGTGCCAGCAGCGTAGGAAGGGCTGGGGCCAACGTCCTGACTTTC.

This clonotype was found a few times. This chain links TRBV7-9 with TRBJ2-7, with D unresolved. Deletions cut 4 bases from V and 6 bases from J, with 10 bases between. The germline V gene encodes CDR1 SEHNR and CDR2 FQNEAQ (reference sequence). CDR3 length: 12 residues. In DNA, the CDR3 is TGTGCCAGCAGCTCCGCTGTTCTCGAGCAGTACTTC. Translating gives CASSSAVLEQYF.

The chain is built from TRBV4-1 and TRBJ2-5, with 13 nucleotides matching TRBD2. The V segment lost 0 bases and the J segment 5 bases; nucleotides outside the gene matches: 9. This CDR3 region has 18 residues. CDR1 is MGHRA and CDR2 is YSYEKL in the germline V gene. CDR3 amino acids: CASSQDRRGLAGRETQYF. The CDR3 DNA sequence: TGCGCCAGCAGCCAAGATCGGCGGGGACTAGCGGGGCGGGAGACCCAGTACTTC.

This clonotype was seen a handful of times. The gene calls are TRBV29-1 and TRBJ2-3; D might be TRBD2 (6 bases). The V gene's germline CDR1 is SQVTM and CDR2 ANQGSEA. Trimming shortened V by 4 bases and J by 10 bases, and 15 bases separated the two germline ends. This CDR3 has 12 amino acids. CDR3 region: CSVGDVGEAQYF. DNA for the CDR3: TGCAGCGTTGGGGACGTGGGGGAGGCGCAGTATTTT.

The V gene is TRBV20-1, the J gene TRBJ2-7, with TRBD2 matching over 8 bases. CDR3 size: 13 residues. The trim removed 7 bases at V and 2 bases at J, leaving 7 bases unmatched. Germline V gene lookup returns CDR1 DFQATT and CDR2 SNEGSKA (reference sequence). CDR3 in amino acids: CSVGGATPYEQYF. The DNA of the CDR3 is TGCAGTGTCGGGGGGGCCACCCCCTACGAGCAGTACTTC.

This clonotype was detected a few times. The CDR3 DNA follows: TGTGCCAGCAGCTCGCAGGGGAGCTCCTACGAGCAGTACTTC. This gives the protein CASSSQGSSYEQYF. J is TRBJ2-7 and V is TRBV7-9, with D possibly being TRBD1 (6 bases). Germline CDR1 SEHNR, CDR2 FQNEAQ (reference sequence). Trimming cost V 4 bases and J 0 bases, with 10 bases left between them. The CDR3 sequence is 14 residues long. The full variable domain, with the rest looked up from reference TRBV7-9 and TRBJ2-7, is DTGVSQNPRHKITKRGQNVTFRCDPISEHNRLYWYRQTLGQGPEFLTYFQNEAQLEKSRLLSDRFSAERPKGSFSTLEIQRTEQGDSAMYLCASSSQGSSYEQYFGPGTRLTVT.

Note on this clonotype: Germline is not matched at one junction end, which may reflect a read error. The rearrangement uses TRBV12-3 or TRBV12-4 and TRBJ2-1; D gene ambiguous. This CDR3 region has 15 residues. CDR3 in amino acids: CASSLEINRYNERFF. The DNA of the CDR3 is TGTGCCAGCAGTTTGGAGATTAATCGCTACAATGAGCGGTTCTTC.

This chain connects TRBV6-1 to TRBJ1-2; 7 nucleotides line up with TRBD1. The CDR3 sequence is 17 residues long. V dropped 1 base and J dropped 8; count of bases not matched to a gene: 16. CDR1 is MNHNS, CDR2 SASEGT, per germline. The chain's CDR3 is CASSEGRVRGRSEGYTF. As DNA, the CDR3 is TGTGCCAGCAGTGAAGGGAGAGTTAGGGGGCGCTCGGAGGGCTACACCTTC.

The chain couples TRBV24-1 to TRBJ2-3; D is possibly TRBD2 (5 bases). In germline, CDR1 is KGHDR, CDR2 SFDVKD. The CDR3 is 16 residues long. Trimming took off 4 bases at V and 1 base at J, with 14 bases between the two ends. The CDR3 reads CATSDPGKPGTDTQYF. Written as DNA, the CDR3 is TGTGCCACCAGTGACCCCGGGAAGCCGGGCACAGATACGCAGTATTTT.

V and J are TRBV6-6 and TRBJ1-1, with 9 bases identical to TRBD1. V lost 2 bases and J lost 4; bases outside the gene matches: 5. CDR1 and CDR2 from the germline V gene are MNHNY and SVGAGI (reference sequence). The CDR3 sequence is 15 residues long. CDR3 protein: CASSYGDREPTEAFF. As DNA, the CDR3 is TGTGCCAGCAGTTACGGGGACAGGGAACCCACTGAAGCTTTCTTT.

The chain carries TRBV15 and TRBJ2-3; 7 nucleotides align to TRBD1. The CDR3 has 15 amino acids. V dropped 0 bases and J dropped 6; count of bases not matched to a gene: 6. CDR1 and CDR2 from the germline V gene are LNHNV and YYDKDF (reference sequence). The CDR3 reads CATSRDGTAQDTQYF. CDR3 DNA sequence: TGTGCCACCAGCAGAGATGGGACAGCCCAGGATACGCAGTATTTT. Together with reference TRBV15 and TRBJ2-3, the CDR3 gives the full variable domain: DAMVIQNPRYQVTQFGKPVTLSCSQTLNHNVMYWYQQKSSQAPKLLFHYYDKDFNNEADTPDNFQSRRPNTSFCFLDIRSPGLGDTAMYLCATSRDGTAQDTQYFGPGTRLTVL.

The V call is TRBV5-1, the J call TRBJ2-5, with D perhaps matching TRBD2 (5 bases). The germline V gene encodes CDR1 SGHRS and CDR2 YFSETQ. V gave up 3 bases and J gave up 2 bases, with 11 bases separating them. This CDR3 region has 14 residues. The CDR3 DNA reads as TGCGCCAGCAGCTCGATCCAGCGGCAAGAGACCCAGTACTTC. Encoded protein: CASSSIQRQETQYF.

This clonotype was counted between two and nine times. This CDR3 reads CSVIQGLFGYTF. Written as DNA, the CDR3 is TGCAGTGTAATACAGGGTTTATTTGGCTACACCTTC. V usage is TRBV20-1 and J usage is TRBJ1-2, with a tentative D call TRBD1 (6 bases). V shed 7 bases and J shed 7 bases, with 16 bases lying between them. The CDR3 has 12 amino acids. Germline CDR1 and CDR2: DFQATT and SNEGSKA (reference sequence).

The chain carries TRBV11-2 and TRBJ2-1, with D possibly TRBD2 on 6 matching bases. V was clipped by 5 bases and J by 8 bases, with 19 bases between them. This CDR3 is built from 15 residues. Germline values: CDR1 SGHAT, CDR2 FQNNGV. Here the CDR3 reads CASSPTGTGVDEQFF. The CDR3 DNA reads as TGTGCCAGCAGCCCAACCGGGACGGGGGTCGATGAGCAGTTCTTC.